This TCR beta chain was sequenced in a study of control samples from healthy donors and cancer patients. In the case of this clone: At one boundary the junction diverges from the germline segment, which might be a read error.

Libraries were prepared by immunoSEQ multiplex PCR; TCRdb keeps only in-frame clonotypes and omits some of them. The top ten hold 11% of the sample, which has over 110,000 clones, roughly 90% seen once. Sequenced input: blood. This clonotype was sampled from a young man in good health.

The CDR3 nucleotides are TGTGCCAGCAGCCAAGAAACGAGAACCCGCGTCTTC. As protein: CASSQETRTRVF. The chain links TRBV3-1 (or the pseudogene TRBV3-2) to TRBJ1-2; D remains ambiguous. The CDR3 covers 12 residues. Germline CDR1 reads LGHDT; CDR2 reads YNNKEL (reference sequence).